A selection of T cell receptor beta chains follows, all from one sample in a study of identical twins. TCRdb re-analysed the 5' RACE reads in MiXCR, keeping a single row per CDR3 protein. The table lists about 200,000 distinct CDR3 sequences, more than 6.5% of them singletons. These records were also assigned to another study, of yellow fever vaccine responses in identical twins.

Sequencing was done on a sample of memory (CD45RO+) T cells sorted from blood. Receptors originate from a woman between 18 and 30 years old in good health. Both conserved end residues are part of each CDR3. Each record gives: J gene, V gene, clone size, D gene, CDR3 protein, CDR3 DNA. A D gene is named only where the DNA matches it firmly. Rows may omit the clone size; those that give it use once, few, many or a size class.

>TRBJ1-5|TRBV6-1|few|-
CASSLWEPQHF
TGTGCCAGCAGCCTATGGGAGCCCCAGCATTTT
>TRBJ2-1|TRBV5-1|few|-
CASSGLYNEQFF
TGCGCCAGCAGCGGACTCTACAATGAGCAGTTCTTC
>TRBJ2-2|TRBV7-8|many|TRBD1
CASSRGIGQGTGELFF
TGTGCCAGCAGCCGAGGGATCGGACAGGGCACCGGGGAGCTGTTTTTT
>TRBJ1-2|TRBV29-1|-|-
CSVADGYTF
TGCAGCGTTGCAGATGGCTACACCTTC
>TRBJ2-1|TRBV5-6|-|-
CASSLREGRAYNEQFF
TGTGCCAGCAGCTTGCGCGAAGGCCGGGCGTACAATGAGCAGTTCTTC
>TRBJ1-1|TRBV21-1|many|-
CASIKWTGRAFF
TGTGCCAGCATCAAATGGACAGGGAGAGCTTTCTTT
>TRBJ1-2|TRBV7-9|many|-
CASSVGRISNYGYTF
TGTGCCAGCAGCGTAGGACGGATTTCTAACTATGGCTACACCTTC
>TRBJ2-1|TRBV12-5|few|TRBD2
CASGSRGGPYNEQFF
TGTGCTAGTGGCTCCCGGGGGGGTCCCTACAATGAGCAGTTCTTC
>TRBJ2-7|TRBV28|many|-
CASSLTPSSYEQYF
TGTGCCAGCAGTTTAACCCCGAGCTCCTACGAGCAGTACTTC
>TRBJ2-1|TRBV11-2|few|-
CASSLEGLGYNEQFF
TGTGCCAGCAGCTTAGAGGGGCTGGGGTACAATGAGCAGTTCTTC
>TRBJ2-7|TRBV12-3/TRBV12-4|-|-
CASSLGEGRGRHEQYF
TGTGCCAGCAGTTTAGGGGAGGGAAGGGGGCGCCACGAGCAGTACTTC
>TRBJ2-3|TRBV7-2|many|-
CASSLSVRGAATDTQYF
TGTGCCAGCAGCTTATCCGTACGGGGGGCGGCCACAGATACGCAGTATTTT
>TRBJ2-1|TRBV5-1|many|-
CASSLQPGLYNEQFF
TGCGCCAGCAGCTTGCAGCCAGGCCTCTACAATGAGCAGTTCTTC
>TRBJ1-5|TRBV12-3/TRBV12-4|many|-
CASSLDGRSNQPQHF
TGTGCCAGCAGTCTCGACGGTAGAAGCAATCAGCCCCAGCATTTT
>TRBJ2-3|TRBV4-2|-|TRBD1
CASSQGTGADTQYF
TGTGCCAGCAGCCAAGGGACAGGGGCAGATACGCAGTATTTT
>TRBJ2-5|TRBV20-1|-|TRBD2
CSARTLAGGQGTQYF
TGCAGTGCTAGGACCCTAGCGGGGGGGCAGGGGACCCAGTACTTC
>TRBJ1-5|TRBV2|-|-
CASSAGLFQPQHF
TGTGCCAGCAGTGCGGGATTATTTCAGCCCCAGCATTTT
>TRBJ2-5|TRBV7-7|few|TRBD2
CASSLAPGLAEETQYF
TGTGCTAGCAGCTTAGCCCCGGGACTAGCGGAAGAGACCCAGTACTTC
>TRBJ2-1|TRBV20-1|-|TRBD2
CSAWRAGGKSNEQFF
TGCAGTGCTTGGCGAGCGGGAGGCAAATCAAATGAGCAGTTCTTC
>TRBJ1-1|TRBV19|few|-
CASSITGMNTEAFF
TGTGCCAGTAGTATAACAGGGATGAACACTGAAGCTTTCTTT
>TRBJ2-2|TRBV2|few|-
CASVQELANTGELFF
TGTGCCAGCGTCCAAGAACTAGCGAACACCGGGGAGCTGTTTTTT
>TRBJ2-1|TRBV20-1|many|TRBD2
CSAAVTSGSSEQFF
TGCAGTGCTGCCGTGACTAGCGGGAGTTCTGAGCAGTTCTTC
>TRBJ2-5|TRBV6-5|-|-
CASSSLRVGQETQYF
TGTGCCAGCAGTTCCCTTCGTGTCGGTCAAGAGACCCAGTACTTC
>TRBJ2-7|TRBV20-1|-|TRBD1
CSVGQGKYEQYF
TGCAGTGTGGGACAGGGTAAATACGAGCAGTACTTC
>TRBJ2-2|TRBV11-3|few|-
CASSPRSLAGELFF
TGTGCCAGCAGCCCGCGATCCCTCGCCGGGGAGCTGTTTTTT
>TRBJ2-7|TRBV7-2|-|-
CASSLLRLSEQYF
TGTGCCAGCAGCTTACTCCGTCTGAGCGAGCAGTACTTC
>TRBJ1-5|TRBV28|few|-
CAILRGAYSNQPQHF
TGTGCCATTCTACGGGGTGCGTATAGCAATCAGCCCCAGCATTTT
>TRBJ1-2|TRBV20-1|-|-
CSAAQGGYGYTF
TGCAGTGCGGCACAGGGCGGCTATGGCTACACCTTC
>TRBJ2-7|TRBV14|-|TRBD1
CASSQIGFVTGDYYEQYF
TGTGCCAGCAGCCAAATTGGTTTCGTCACAGGGGATTACTACGAGCAGTACTTC
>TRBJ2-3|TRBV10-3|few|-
CAISDRLQADTQYF
TGTGCCATCAGTGATAGACTACAGGCAGATACGCAGTATTTT
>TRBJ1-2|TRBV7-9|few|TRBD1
CASGTQNPGQGRHF
TGTGCCAGCGGAACACAGAACCCGGGACAGGGGCGTCACTTC
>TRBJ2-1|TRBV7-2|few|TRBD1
CASSPTGVPPDNEQFF
TGTGCCAGCAGCCCAACAGGGGTTCCGCCGGACAATGAGCAGTTCTTC
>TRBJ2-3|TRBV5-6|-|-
CASSLGTLSTDTQYF
TGTGCCAGCAGCTTAGGGACGCTTAGCACAGATACGCAGTATTTT
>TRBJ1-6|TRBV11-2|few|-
CASSLGSRNSPLHF
TGTGCCAGCAGCTTAGGGTCGCGTAATTCACCCCTCCACTTT
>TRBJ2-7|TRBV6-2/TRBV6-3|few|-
CASSYAPLREQYF
TGTGCCAGCAGTTACGCCCCCCTTCGCGAGCAGTACTTC
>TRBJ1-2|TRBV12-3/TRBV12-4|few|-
CASSRVGAGNGYTF
TGTGCCAGCAGTAGGGTGGGGGCAGGGAATGGCTACACCTTC
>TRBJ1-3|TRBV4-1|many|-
CASSQKPGYSSGNTIYF
TGCGCCAGCAGCCAAAAGCCCGGTTACAGCTCTGGAAACACCATATATTTT
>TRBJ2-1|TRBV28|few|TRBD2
CASSLGTSGSKGANEQFF
TGTGCCAGCAGTTTAGGGACTAGCGGGAGTAAAGGGGCGAATGAGCAGTTCTTC
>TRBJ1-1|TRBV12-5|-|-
CASGLKPGTEAFF
TGTGCTAGTGGTCTTAAACCGGGGACTGAAGCTTTCTTT
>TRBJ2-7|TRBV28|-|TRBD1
CASSSPTGGKWYEQYF
TGTGCCAGCAGTAGCCCGACAGGGGGGAAATGGTACGAGCAGTACTTC
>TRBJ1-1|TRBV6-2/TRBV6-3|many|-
CASSYSVGTEAFF
TGTGCCAGCAGTTACTCTGTGGGCACTGAAGCTTTCTTT
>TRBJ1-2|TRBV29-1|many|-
CSVVRDNVNYGYTF
TGCAGCGTTGTCCGGGACAACGTTAACTATGGCTACACCTTC
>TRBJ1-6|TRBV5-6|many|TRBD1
CASSALGTALHSPLHF
TGTGCCAGCAGCGCGCTTGGGACAGCGCTTCATTCACCCCTCCACTTT
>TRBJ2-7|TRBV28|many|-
CASTPWGRNYEQYF
TGTGCCAGCACTCCATGGGGCCGAAACTACGAGCAGTACTTC
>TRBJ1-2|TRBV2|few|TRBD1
CASSEAPGTANYGYTF
TGTGCCAGCAGTGAAGCGCCGGGGACAGCTAACTATGGCTACACCTTC
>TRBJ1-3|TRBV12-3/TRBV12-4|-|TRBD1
CASSSGTGGAGNTIYF
TGTGCCAGCAGCTCCGGGACAGGGGGTGCTGGAAACACCATATATTTT
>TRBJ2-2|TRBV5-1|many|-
CASSLSTVNTGELFF
TGCGCCAGCAGCTTGAGTACAGTTAACACCGGGGAGCTGTTTTTT
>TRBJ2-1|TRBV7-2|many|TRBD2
CASSFPAGVTDEQFF
TGTGCCAGCAGCTTTCCAGCGGGAGTCACCGATGAGCAGTTCTTC
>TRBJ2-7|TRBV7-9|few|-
CASSLVEGVSEQYF
TGTGCCAGCAGCTTAGTCGAGGGGGTAAGCGAGCAGTACTTC
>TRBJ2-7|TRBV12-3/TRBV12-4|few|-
CASSADRSSYEQYF
TGTGCCAGCAGTGCCGACAGAAGCTCCTACGAGCAGTACTTC
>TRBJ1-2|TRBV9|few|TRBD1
CASSVVGTAVYGYTF
TGTGCCAGCAGCGTAGTGGGGACAGCTGTCTATGGCTACACCTTC
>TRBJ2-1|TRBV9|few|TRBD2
CASSVNLPTSGRTSSYNEQFF
TGTGCCAGCAGCGTAAATCTCCCAACTAGCGGGAGGACGAGCTCCTACAATGAGCAGTTCTTC
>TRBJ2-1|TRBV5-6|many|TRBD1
CASRRDSYNEQFF
TGTGCCAGCCGCCGGGACAGCTACAATGAGCAGTTCTTC
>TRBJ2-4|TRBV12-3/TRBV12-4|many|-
CASCSPWGGENIQYF
TGTGCCAGCTGCTCTCCCTGGGGTGGGGAAAACATTCAGTACTTC
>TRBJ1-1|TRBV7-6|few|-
CASSFIAGNTEAFF
TGTGCCAGCAGCTTTATTGCAGGGAACACTGAAGCTTTCTTT
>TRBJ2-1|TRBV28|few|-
CASSLVGSGRELNEQFF
TGTGCCAGCAGTTTGGTCGGTTCGGGCAGGGAGTTAAATGAGCAGTTCTTC
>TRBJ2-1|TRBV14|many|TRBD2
CASSKPGLGSYNEQFF
TGTGCCAGCAGCAAACCGGGACTAGGGTCCTACAATGAGCAGTTCTTC